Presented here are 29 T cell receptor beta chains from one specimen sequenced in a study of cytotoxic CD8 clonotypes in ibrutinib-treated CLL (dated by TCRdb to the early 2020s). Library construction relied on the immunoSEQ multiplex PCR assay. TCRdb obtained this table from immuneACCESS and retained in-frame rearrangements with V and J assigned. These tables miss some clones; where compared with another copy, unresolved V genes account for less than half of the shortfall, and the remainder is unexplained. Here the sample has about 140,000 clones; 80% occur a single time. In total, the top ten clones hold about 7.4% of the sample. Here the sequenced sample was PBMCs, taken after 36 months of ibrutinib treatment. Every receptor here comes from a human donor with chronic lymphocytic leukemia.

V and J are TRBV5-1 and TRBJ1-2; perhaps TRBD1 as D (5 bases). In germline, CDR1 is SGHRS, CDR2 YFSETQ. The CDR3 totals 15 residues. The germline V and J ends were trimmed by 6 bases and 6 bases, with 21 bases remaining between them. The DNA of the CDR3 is TGCGCCAGCAACGAAACGGGACCCCCGAGAGATGGCTACACCTTC. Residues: CASNETGPPRDGYTF.

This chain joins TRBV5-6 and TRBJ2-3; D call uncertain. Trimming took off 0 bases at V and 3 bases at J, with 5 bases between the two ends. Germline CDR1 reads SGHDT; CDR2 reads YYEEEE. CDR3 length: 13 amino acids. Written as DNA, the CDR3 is TGTGCCAGCAGCTTGGGGGCGACAGATACGCAGTATTTT. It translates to CASSLGATDTQYF.

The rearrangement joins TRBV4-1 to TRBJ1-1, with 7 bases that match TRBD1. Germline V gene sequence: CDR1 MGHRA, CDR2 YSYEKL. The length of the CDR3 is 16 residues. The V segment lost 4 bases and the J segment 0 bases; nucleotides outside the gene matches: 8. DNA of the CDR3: TGCGCCAGCAGCCCCGACAGGGTCTTCATGAACACTGAAGCTTTCTTT. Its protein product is CASSPDRVFMNTEAFF.

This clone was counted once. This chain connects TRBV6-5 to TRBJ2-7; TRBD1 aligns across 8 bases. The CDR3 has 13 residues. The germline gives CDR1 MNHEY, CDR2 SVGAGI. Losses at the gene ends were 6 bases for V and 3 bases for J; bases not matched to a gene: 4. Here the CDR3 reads CASSRDRGYEQYF. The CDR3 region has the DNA TGTGCCAGCAGCCGTGACAGGGGCTACGAGCAGTACTTC.

This CDR3 is CASSLAGRGIYGYTF. The CDR3, as DNA: TGTGCCAGCAGCTTGGCCGGGAGGGGAATCTATGGCTACACCTTC. This rearrangement joins TRBV5-4 to TRBJ1-2; D may be TRBD1 (5 bases). This CDR3 is 15 amino acids long. V lost 0 bases to trimming and J lost 4 bases, with 13 bases between them. Germline V gene lookup returns CDR1 SGHNT and CDR2 YYREEE (reference sequence).

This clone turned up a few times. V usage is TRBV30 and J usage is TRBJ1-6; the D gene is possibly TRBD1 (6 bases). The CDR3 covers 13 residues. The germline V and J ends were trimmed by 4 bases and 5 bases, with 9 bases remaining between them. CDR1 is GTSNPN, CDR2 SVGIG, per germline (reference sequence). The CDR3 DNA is TGTGCCTGGACCAGGGGACATAATTCACCCCTCCACTTT. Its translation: CAWTRGHNSPLHF. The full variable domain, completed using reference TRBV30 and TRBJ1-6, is SQTIHQWPATLVQPVGSPLSLECTVEGTSNPNLYWYRQAAGRGLQLLFYSVGIGQISSEVPQNLSASRPQDRQFILSSKKLLLSDSGFYLCAWTRGHNSPLHFGNGTRLTVT.

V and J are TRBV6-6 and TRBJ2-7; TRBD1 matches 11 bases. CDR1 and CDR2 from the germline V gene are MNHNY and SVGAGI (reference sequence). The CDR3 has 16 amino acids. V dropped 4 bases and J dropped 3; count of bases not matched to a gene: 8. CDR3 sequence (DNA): TGTGCCAGCAGTTTCCTCCGTGGGACAGGGGGCTACGAGCAGTACTTC. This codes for CASSFLRGTGGYEQYF.

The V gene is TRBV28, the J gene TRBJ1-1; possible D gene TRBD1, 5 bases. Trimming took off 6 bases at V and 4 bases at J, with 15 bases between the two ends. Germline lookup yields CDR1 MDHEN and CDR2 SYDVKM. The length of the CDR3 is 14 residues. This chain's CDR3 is CASSFMWGVTEAFF. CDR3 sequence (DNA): TGTGCCAGCAGCTTTATGTGGGGGGTCACTGAAGCTTTCTTT.

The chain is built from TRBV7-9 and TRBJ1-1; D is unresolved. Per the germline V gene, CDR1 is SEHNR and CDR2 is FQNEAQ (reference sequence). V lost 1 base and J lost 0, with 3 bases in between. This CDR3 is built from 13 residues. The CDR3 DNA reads TGTGCCAGCAGCTTAGTGGTGAACACTGAAGCTTTCTTT. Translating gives CASSLVVNTEAFF. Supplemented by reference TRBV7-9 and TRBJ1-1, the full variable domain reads DTGVSQNPRHKITKRGQNVTFRCDPISEHNRLYWYRQTLGQGPEFLTYFQNEAQLEKSRLLSDRFSAERPKGSFSTLEIQRTEQGDSAMYLCASSLVVNTEAFFGQGTRLTVV.

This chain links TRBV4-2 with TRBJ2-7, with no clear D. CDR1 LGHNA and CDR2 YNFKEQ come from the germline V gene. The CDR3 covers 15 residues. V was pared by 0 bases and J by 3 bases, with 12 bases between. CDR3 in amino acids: CASSQEADLYYEQYF. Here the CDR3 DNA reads TGTGCCAGCAGCCAAGAAGCAGATCTTTACTACGAGCAGTACTTC.

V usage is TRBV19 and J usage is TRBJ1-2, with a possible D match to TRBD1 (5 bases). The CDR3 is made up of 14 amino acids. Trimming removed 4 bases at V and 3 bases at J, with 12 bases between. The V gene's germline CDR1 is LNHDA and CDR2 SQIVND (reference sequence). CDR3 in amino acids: CASSSPQGYYGYTF. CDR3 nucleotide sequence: TGTGCCAGTAGTAGCCCCCAGGGCTACTATGGCTACACCTTC. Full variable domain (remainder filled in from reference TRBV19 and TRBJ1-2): DGGITQSPKYLFRKEGQNVTLSCEQNLNHDAMYWYRQDPGQGLRLIYYSQIVNDFQKGDIAEGYSVSREKKESFPLTVTSAQKNPTAFYLCASSSPQGYYGYTFGSGTRLTVV.

The CDR3, as DNA: TGTGCCAGCAGCGTAGCCCCGGCAAGCGGGAGGACAGATACGCAGTATTTT. It translates to CASSVAPASGRTDTQYF. V usage is TRBV9 and J usage is TRBJ2-3, with 9 bases matching TRBD2. CDR1 SGDLS and CDR2 YYNGEE come from the germline V gene. V lost 0 bases, J lost 3 bases, and 8 bases stayed unmatched. CDR3 length: 17 residues.

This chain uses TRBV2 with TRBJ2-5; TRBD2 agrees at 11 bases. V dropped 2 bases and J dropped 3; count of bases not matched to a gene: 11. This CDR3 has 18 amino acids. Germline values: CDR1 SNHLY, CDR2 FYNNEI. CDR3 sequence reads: CASSEKGSGGAAKETQYF. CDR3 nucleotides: TGTGCCAGCAGTGAAAAAGGTAGCGGGGGGGCTGCAAAAGAGACCCAGTACTTC.

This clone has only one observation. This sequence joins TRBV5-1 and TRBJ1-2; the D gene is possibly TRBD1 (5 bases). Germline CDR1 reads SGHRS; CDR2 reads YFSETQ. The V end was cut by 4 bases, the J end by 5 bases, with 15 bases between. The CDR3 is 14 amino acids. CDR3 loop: CASSPGRHFYGYTF. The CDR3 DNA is TGCGCCAGCAGCCCGGGACGGCATTTTTATGGCTACACCTTC. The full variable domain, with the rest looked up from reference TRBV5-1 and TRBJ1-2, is KAGVTQTPRYLIKTRGQQVTLSCSPISGHRSVSWYQQTPGQGLQFLFEYFSETQRNKGNFPGRFSGRQFSNSRSEMNVSTLELGDSALYLCASSPGRHFYGYTFGSGTRLTVV.

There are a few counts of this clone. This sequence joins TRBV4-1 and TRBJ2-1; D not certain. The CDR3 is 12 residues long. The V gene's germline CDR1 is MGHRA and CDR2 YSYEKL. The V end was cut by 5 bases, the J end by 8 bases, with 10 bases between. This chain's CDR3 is CASSSEADEQFF. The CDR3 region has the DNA TGCGCCAGCAGCTCAGAAGCCGATGAGCAGTTCTTC.

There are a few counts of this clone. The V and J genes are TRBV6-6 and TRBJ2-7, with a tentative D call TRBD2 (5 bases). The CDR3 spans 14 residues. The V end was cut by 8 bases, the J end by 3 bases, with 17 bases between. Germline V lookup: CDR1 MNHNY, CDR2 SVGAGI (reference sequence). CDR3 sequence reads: CASGEDNRGYEQYF. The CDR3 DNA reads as TGTGCCAGCGGGGAAGACAATCGGGGCTACGAGCAGTACTTC.

The DNA of the CDR3 is TGCGCCAGCAGCCGACAGGGGGCTAATGAGCAGTTCTTC. This encodes CASSRQGANEQFF. The rearrangement joins TRBV5-1 to TRBJ2-1; 10 positions match TRBD1. The ends lost 4 bases at V and 7 bases at J; junction bases unmatched: 2. Per germline, CDR1 SGHRS and CDR2 YFSETQ. The CDR3 spans 13 residues. Complete variable domain (other parts from reference TRBV5-1 and TRBJ2-1): KAGVTQTPRYLIKTRGQQVTLSCSPISGHRSVSWYQQTPGQGLQFLFEYFSETQRNKGNFPGRFSGRQFSNSRSEMNVSTLELGDSALYLCASSRQGANEQFFGPGTRLTVL.

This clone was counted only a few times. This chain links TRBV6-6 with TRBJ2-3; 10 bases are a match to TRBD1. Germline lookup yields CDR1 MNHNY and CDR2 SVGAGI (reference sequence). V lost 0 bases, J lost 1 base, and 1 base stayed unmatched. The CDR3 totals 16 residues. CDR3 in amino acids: CASSYSGTGGTDTQYF. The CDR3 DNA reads TGTGCCAGCAGTTACTCCGGGACAGGGGGCACAGATACGCAGTATTTT.

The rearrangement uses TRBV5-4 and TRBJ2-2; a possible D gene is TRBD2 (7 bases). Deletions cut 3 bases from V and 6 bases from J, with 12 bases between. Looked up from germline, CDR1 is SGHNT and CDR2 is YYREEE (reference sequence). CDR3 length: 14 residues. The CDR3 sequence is CASSSAGASGELFF. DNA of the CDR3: TGTGCCAGCAGCTCCGCGGGGGCTTCCGGGGAGCTGTTTTTT.

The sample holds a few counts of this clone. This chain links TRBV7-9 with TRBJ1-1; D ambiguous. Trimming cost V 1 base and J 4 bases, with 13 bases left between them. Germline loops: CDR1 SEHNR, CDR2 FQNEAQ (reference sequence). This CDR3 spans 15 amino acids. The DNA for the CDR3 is TGTGCCAGCAGCTTAGAAAGGGTAGTTGGCACTGAAGCTTTCTTT. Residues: CASSLERVVGTEAFF.

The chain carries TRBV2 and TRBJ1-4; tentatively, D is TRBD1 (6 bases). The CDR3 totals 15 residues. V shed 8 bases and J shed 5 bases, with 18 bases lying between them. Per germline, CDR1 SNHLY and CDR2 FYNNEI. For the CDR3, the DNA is TGTGCCAGCGCCCCCACGGGGGCGCGAAATGAAAAACTGTTTTTT. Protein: CASAPTGARNEKLFF.

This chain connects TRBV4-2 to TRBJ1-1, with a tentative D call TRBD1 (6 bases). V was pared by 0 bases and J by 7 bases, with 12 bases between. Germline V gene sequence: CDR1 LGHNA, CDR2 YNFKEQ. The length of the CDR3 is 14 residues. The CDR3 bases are TGTGCCAGCAGCCAAGATAGCGGGACAATTGAAGCTTTCTTT. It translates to CASSQDSGTIEAFF.

Here the CDR3 DNA reads TGTGCCAGCAGCGCTTACCCTTACAGGACATCTAACTATGGCTACACCTTC. Encoded protein: CASSAYPYRTSNYGYTF. This sequence joins TRBV9 and TRBJ1-2; TRBD1 is a possible D gene (5 bases). With 3 bases removed from V and 0 bases from J, the gap between germline ends came to 18 bases. Germline V gene data show CDR1 as SGDLS and CDR2 as YYNGEE. The CDR3 spans 17 residues.

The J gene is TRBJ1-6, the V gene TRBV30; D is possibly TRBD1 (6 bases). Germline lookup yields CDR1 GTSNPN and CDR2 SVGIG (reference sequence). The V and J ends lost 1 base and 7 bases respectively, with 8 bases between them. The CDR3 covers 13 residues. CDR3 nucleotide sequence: TGTGCCTGGAGTGCAGGGGTCAATTCACCCCTCCACTTT. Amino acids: CAWSAGVNSPLHF.

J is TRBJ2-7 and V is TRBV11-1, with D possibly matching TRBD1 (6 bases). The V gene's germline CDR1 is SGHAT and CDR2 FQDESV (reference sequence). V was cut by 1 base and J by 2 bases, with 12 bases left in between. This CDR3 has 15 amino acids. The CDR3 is CASSLGQGLTYEQYF. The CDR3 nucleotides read TGTGCCAGCAGCTTAGGCCAGGGGTTAACCTACGAGCAGTACTTC. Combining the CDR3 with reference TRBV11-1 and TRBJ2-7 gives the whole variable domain EAEVAQSPRYKITEKSQAVAFWCDPISGHATLYWYRQILGQGPELLVQFQDESVVDDSQLPKDRFSAERLKGVDSTLKIQPAELGDSAMYLCASSLGQGLTYEQYFGPGTRLTVT.

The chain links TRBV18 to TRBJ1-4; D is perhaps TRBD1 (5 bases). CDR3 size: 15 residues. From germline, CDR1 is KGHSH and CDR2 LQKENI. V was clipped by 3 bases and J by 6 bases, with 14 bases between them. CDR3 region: CASSPRAGPDEKLFF. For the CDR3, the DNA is TGTGCCAGCTCACCTCGGGCGGGGCCGGATGAAAAACTGTTTTTT.

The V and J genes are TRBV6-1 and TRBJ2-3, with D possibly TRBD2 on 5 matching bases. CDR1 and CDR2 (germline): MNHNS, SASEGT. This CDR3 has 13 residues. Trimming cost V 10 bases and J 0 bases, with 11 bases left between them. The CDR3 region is CATDFASTDTQYF. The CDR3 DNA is TGTGCCACGGACTTCGCTAGCACAGATACGCAGTATTTT.

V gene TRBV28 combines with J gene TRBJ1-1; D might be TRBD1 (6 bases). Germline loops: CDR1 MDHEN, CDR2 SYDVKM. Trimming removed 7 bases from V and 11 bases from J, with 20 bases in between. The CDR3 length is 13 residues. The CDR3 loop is CASNLAVGGAAFF. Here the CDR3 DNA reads TGTGCCAGCAACCTAGCTGTGGGGGGGGCGGCTTTCTTT.

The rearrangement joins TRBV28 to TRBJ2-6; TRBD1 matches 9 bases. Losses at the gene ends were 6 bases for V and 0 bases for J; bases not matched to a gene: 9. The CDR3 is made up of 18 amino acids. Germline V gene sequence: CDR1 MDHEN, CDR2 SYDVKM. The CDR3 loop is CASSSPGQGTSGANVLTF. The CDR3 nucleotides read TGTGCCAGCAGCTCCCCGGGACAGGGTACCTCTGGGGCCAACGTCCTGACTTTC.